Listed here are 24 T cell receptor beta chains from one sample, sequenced in a study of blood T cell repertoires in COVID-19. Profiling relied on immunoSEQ multiplex PCR, and the TCRdb table lists in-frame clones only, not all of them. The sample records around 260,000 clones, about 88% being singletons. Sequencing was performed on peripheral blood. The receptor set was obtained from a man between 60 and 70 years old who had recovered from COVID-19.

The chain employs TRBV19 and TRBJ1-1, with D possibly being TRBD1 (5 bases). This CDR3 has 15 residues. Germline-derived CDR1 and CDR2 are LNHDA and SQIVND (reference sequence). V was clipped by 7 bases and J by 1 base, with 16 bases between them. The CDR3 is CASNPGMVRNTEAFF. CDR3 nucleotide sequence: TGTGCCAGTAACCCAGGGATGGTTCGGAACACTGAAGCTTTCTTT. Combining the CDR3 with reference TRBV19 and TRBJ1-1 gives the whole variable domain DGGITQSPKYLFRKEGQNVTLSCEQNLNHDAMYWYRQDPGQGLRLIYYSQIVNDFQKGDIAEGYSVSREKKESFPLTVTSAQKNPTAFYLCASNPGMVRNTEAFFGQGTRLTVV.

The CDR3 region is CASSQNTGDYEQYF. The CDR3 DNA is TGTGCCAGCAGCCAAAATACAGGGGACTACGAGCAGTACTTC. V gene TRBV3-1 (or the pseudogene TRBV3-2) combines with J gene TRBJ2-7; 7 nucleotides match TRBD1. The germline V gene has CDR1 LGHDT and CDR2 YNNKEL (reference sequence). Trimming took 2 bases from V and 3 from J; bases not matched to a gene: 4. The CDR3 contains 14 residues.

This clone has a single count. The chain combines TRBV4-2 with TRBJ2-6, with D unresolved. The CDR3 sequence is 16 residues long. Trimming pared 1 base from V and 0 bases from J, leaving 7 bases between. CDR1 and CDR2 from the germline V gene are LGHNA and YNFKEQ. In nucleotides, the CDR3 is TGTGCCAGCAGCCAAGCCCTGTCCTCTGGGGCCAACGTCCTGACTTTC. Its protein is CASSQALSSGANVLTF.

This chain connects TRBV6-1 to TRBJ2-2, with D maybe TRBD1 (6 bases). This CDR3 region has 16 residues. V was clipped by 0 bases and J by 1 base, with 9 bases between them. Germline CDR1 MNHNS, CDR2 SASEGT. The CDR3 nucleotides read TGTGCCAGCAGTGAAGCGCTGACAGGGAACACCGGGGAGCTGTTTTTT. Its translation is CASSEALTGNTGELFF.

This chain joins TRBV4-1 and TRBJ2-5; 14 bases are a match to TRBD2. With V trimmed by 0 bases and J by 1 base, 1 base remained unmatched. There are 17 residues in the CDR3. The germline gives CDR1 MGHRA, CDR2 YSYEKL. The CDR3 protein is CASSQDGTSGGQETQYF. The CDR3 bases are TGCGCCAGCAGCCAAGATGGGACTAGCGGGGGCCAAGAGACCCAGTACTTC.

The rearrangement joins TRBV7-2 to TRBJ2-7, with 9 positions matching TRBD2. V shed 1 base and J 7 bases; nucleotides not matched to a gene: 17. Germline-derived CDR1 and CDR2 are SGHTA and FQGNSA. The CDR3 has 18 residues. The chain's CDR3 is CASSLGNGGGAPGQEQYF. CDR3 DNA: TGTGCCAGCAGCTTAGGAAACGGCGGGGGGGCCCCGGGTCAGGAGCAGTACTTC.

The chain uses TRBV5-5 and TRBJ1-2; the match to TRBD1 covers 9 bases. The junction had 1 base not matched to a gene; V was cut back by 0 bases and J by 4 bases. Germline CDR1 SGHKS, CDR2 YYEKEE (reference sequence). The CDR3 covers 14 residues. In nucleotides, the CDR3 is TGTGCCAGCAGCTTGGGACAGGGGGGCTATGGCTACACCTTC. Protein product: CASSLGQGGYGYTF.

The chain employs TRBV9 and TRBJ1-2; 9 positions match TRBD1. CDR1 and CDR2 (germline): SGDLS, YYNGEE. The CDR3 covers 14 residues. V trimming: 3 bases; J trimming: 6 bases; junction bases outside the gene matches: 6. Here the CDR3 reads CASSAGQGRNGYTF. For the CDR3, the DNA is TGTGCCAGCAGCGCGGGACAGGGCCGTAATGGCTACACCTTC.

The chain links TRBV24-1 to TRBJ1-1; 10 positions agree with TRBD1. With 12 bases clipped from V and 1 base from J, the junction kept 19 bases outside the gene matches. The CDR3 runs 18 residues. Germline loops: CDR1 KGHDR, CDR2 SFDVKD. The CDR3 is CAPPGRQGATPGNTEAFF. The CDR3, as DNA: TGTGCCCCCCCGGGTAGACAGGGGGCGACGCCGGGGAACACTGAAGCTTTCTTT.

CDR3 sequence (DNA): TGTGCCACCCGCCCCGCAGGGCAGGGCAATCAGCCCCAGCATTTT. Protein: CATRPAGQGNQPQHF. The chain couples TRBV27 to TRBJ1-5, with TRBD1 as a possible D gene (5 bases). CDR1 is MNHEY and CDR2 is SMNVEV in the germline V gene (reference sequence). The CDR3 covers 15 residues. The V end was cut by 10 bases, the J end by 2 bases, with 18 bases between.

V and J are TRBV19 and TRBJ1-4, with D possibly being TRBD1 (5 bases). The CDR3 consists of 15 residues. Germline V lookup: CDR1 LNHDA, CDR2 SQIVND (reference sequence). V gave up 5 bases and J gave up 13 bases, with 23 bases separating them. The CDR3 nucleotides read TGTGCCAGTAGTCAACGGGAGATTGCTCGAAGGGGACTGTTTTTT. Its translation: CASSQREIARRGLFF.

The chain links TRBV6-2 or TRBV6-3 to TRBJ1-1; D is unclear. CDR3 length equals 14 residues. Trimming took off 2 bases at V and 0 bases at J, with 7 bases between the two ends. Germline V gene sequence: CDR1 MNHEY, CDR2 SVGEGT. CDR3 in amino acids: CASSYSQMNTEAFF. DNA of the CDR3: TGTGCCAGCAGTTACAGTCAGATGAACACTGAAGCTTTCTTT.

This chain uses TRBV9 with TRBJ2-7; D possibly corresponds to TRBD1 (7 bases). Trimming left V 4 bases short and J 6 bases short, with 23 bases between. CDR1 is SGDLS, CDR2 YYNGEE, per germline. There are 16 residues in the CDR3. This chain's CDR3 is CASSPRLDRESREQYF. In DNA, the CDR3 is TGTGCCAGCAGCCCTAGACTAGACAGGGAATCGCGCGAGCAGTACTTC.

J is TRBJ1-1 and V is TRBV11-2, with no clear D. V was pared by 3 bases and J by 3 bases, with 8 bases between. Germline V gene data show CDR1 as SGHAT and CDR2 as FQNNGV. The CDR3 consists of 13 residues. The CDR3 region has the DNA TGTGCCAGCAGCTTCCGCCAGTACACTGAAGCTTTCTTT. Translation: CASSFRQYTEAFF.

The chain carries TRBV4-2 and TRBJ2-2; possibly TRBD2 for D (6 bases). The CDR3 loop spans 15 amino acids. Trimming removed 3 bases from V and 4 bases from J, with 12 bases in between. Per the germline V gene, CDR1 is LGHNA and CDR2 is YNFKEQ. The CDR3 DNA reads TGTGCCAGCAGCCATTGGAGGGAGCGCACCGGGGAGCTGTTTTTT. Amino acid sequence: CASSHWRERTGELFF.

This clone was counted once. The chain carries TRBV5-4 and TRBJ2-7; the match to TRBD1 covers 8 bases. J gave up 5 bases and V 3 bases, and 4 bases lay outside the gene matches. CDR3 length: 13 residues. Germline CDR1 and CDR2: SGHNT and YYREEE (reference sequence). This chain's CDR3 is CASSSDRAHEQYF. CDR3 sequence (DNA): TGTGCCAGCAGCTCGGACAGGGCCCACGAGCAGTACTTC.

J is TRBJ1-2 and V is TRBV29-1; 7 positions match TRBD1. The CDR3 runs 13 residues. V lost 6 bases to trimming and J lost 5 bases; unmatched junction nucleotides: 9. In germline, CDR1 is SQVTM, CDR2 ANQGSEA. The CDR3 here is CSVADREGYGYTF. The CDR3 DNA reads TGCAGCGTAGCCGACAGGGAAGGGTATGGCTACACCTTC.

In its sample, this clone was seen once. The CDR3 bases are TGCGCCAGCAGCTTGGCCTTAGCAGAGACCCAGTACTTC. Translated: CASSLALAETQYF. This chain joins TRBV5-1 and TRBJ2-5; D unclear. Trimming cost V 0 bases and J 4 bases, with 7 bases left between them. The CDR3 has 13 residues. Germline V gives CDR1 SGHRS, CDR2 YFSETQ. Filled out from reference TRBV5-1 and TRBJ2-5, the complete variable domain reads KAGVTQTPRYLIKTRGQQVTLSCSPISGHRSVSWYQQTPGQGLQFLFEYFSETQRNKGNFPGRFSGRQFSNSRSEMNVSTLELGDSALYLCASSLALAETQYFGPGTRLLVL.

The chain links TRBV5-4 to TRBJ1-3; 8 bases map to TRBD1. J was trimmed by 4 bases and V by 4 bases; bases with no gene match: 4. CDR3 length: 14 residues. Germline loops: CDR1 SGHNT, CDR2 YYREEE (reference sequence). CDR3 DNA sequence: TGTGCCAGCAGCCCAGGGGGCTCCGGAAACACCATATATTTT. As protein: CASSPGGSGNTIYF.

The chain combines TRBV7-9 with TRBJ1-1; D is unclear. The V end was cut by 6 bases, the J end by 4 bases, with 9 bases between. The V gene's germline CDR1 is SEHNR and CDR2 FQNEAQ (reference sequence). The CDR3 length is 12 residues. The CDR3 reads CASSSRGTEAFF. The CDR3 DNA reads TGTGCCAGCAGTTCCCGGGGCACTGAAGCTTTCTTT.

The chain links TRBV2 to TRBJ2-5, with D possibly being TRBD2 (5 bases). There are 11 residues in the CDR3. Germline V gene sequence: CDR1 SNHLY, CDR2 FYNNEI. V lost 11 bases and J lost 5, with 12 bases in between. CDR3 protein: CASRLAETQYF. CDR3 bases: TGTGCCTCCAGGTTAGCGGAGACCCAGTACTTC.

CDR3 sequence (DNA): TGTGCCAGCAGCTTGGGGGACTGCCGAGAGACCCAGTACTTC. This gives the protein CASSLGDCRETQYF. This rearrangement joins TRBV5-6 to TRBJ2-5; tentative D call: TRBD2 (6 bases). Germline V gene data show CDR1 as SGHDT and CDR2 as YYEEEE. This CDR3 spans 14 amino acids. Deletions cut 0 bases from V and 4 bases from J, with 10 bases between. Supplemented by reference TRBV5-6 and TRBJ2-5, the full variable domain reads DAGVTQSPTHLIKTRGQQVTLRCSPKSGHDTVSWYQQALGQGPQFIFQYYEEEERQRGNFPDRFSGHQFPNYSSELNVNALLLGDSALYLCASSLGDCRETQYFGPGTRLLVL.

This clone appeared a single time. The chain employs TRBV5-8 and TRBJ2-1, with 8 bases matching TRBD2. This CDR3 spans 14 amino acids. CDR1 and CDR2 from the germline V gene are SGHTS and YDEGEE. With 4 bases clipped from V and 6 bases from J, the junction kept 6 bases outside the gene matches. CDR3 nucleotides: TGTGCCAGCAGCCCGGGACTAGTCGCCAATGAGCAGTTCTTC. It yields the protein CASSPGLVANEQFF. Full variable domain (outside the CDR3, taken from reference TRBV5-8 and TRBJ2-1): EAGVTQSPTHLIKTRGQQATLRCSPISGHTSVYWYQQALGLGLQFLLWYDEGEERNRGNFPPRFSGRQFPNYSSELNVNALELEDSALYLCASSPGLVANEQFFGPGTRLTVL.

This chain joins TRBV19 and TRBJ1-2; possible D gene TRBD1, 5 bases. The CDR3 is made up of 14 amino acids. V lost 7 bases, J lost 4 bases, and 16 bases lay in between. The germline V gene has CDR1 LNHDA and CDR2 SQIVND (reference sequence). The CDR3 here is CASTPWGGSYGYTF. CDR3 coding DNA: TGTGCCAGTACCCCATGGGGGGGAAGCTATGGCTACACCTTC.